This T cell receptor (beta chain) was obtained from a study of blood T cell repertoires in COVID-19. Authors' data handling: Estimation of nucleated cell counts was performed using reference gene primer amplification. Profiling relied on immunoSEQ multiplex PCR, and the TCRdb table lists in-frame clones only, not all of them. V and J calls and clone size are as listed in that table; D and trimming were resolved from the DNA. The top ten clones hold about 1.9% of a sample with more than 95,000 clones, roughly 90% of them seen once. Germline CDR1 is LNHDA and CDR2 is SQIVND (reference sequence). The V segment lost 1 base and the J segment 0 bases; nucleotides outside the gene matches: 5. The CDR3 runs to 17 residues. Seattle patients were enrolled while actively infected and followed longitudinally.

The source of this sequence is a man between 50 and 59 years old with COVID-19, enrolled during active disease. Sequenced input: peripheral blood. The chain has TRBV19 and TRBJ2-3; TRBD2 aligns across 9 bases. This CDR3 reads CASSIGGLAGSTDTQYF. CDR3 DNA: TGTGCCAGTAGTATAGGCGGGCTAGCGGGGAGCACAGATACGCAGTATTTT.